These T cell receptor beta chains were read from a single sample in a study of control samples from healthy donors and cancer patients. TCRdb keeps only in-frame clones here, not all; method: immunoSEQ multiplex PCR. The table has approximately 160,000 clones, 93% seen once. The specimen was blood. These receptors were obtained from a woman in her sixties in good health. Both conserved end residues are part of each CDR3. The size of a clone is reported for some rows only, either as once, few or many, or as a class for expanded clones.

abundance | j_gene | v_gene | CDR3aa
NA | TRBJ1-3 | TRBV6-1 | CASSERGGQSSGNTIYF
NA | TRBJ2-1 | TRBV3-1/TRBV3-2 | CASSQTGLAPFF
few | TRBJ1-5 | TRBV5-8 | CASSLVQNNQPQHF
NA | TRBJ1-5 | TRBV2 | CASMQGGDQPQHF
NA | TRBJ1-2 | TRBV6-5 | CASSKGQGEYGYTF
NA | TRBJ2-7 | TRBV3-1/TRBV3-2 | CASSQDYNYGQYF
NA | TRBJ1-4 | TRBV19 | CASRDRGRGTNEKLFF
NA | TRBJ1-3 | TRBV28 | CASEEIGSGNTIYF
once | TRBJ1-5 | TRBV30 | CAWRIGQGGGNQPQHF
NA | TRBJ2-5 | TRBV6-2/TRBV6-3 | CASSYQETQYF
NA | TRBJ1-2 | TRBV2 | CASSEAGLGYGYTF
NA | TRBJ2-6 | TRBV3-1/TRBV3-2 | CASSQRSSRVSGANVLTF
NA | TRBJ1-1 | TRBV5-1 | CASSLMDMNTEAFF
NA | TRBJ1-2 | TRBV7-2 | CASSLVGTGAYGYTF
NA | TRBJ1-6 | TRBV4-3 | CASSRQGQGGYSPLHF
NA | TRBJ1-5 | TRBV7-2 | CASSLVNDQPQHF
NA | TRBJ2-5 | TRBV6-5 | CASTQPGAETQYF
NA | TRBJ1-5 | TRBV7-8 | CASSLVAGGEGNQPQHF
NA | TRBJ2-3 | TRBV3-1/TRBV3-2 | CASSHRRGLNTDTQYF
NA | TRBJ1-2 | TRBV29-1 | CSVWDTQRNGYTF
NA | TRBJ2-3 | TRBV18 | CASSPPEPADTQYF
NA | TRBJ1-2 | TRBV10-3 | CASKLTGVAPNYGYTF
NA | TRBJ2-2 | TRBV6-4 | CASSDAESTGELFF
NA | TRBJ1-3 | TRBV7-9 | CASSRTTLTGQGRNTIYF
NA | TRBJ1-4 | TRBV30 | CAWSPNRGDEKLFF
NA | TRBJ2-3 | TRBV7-6 | CASSSYPGTSGAYTQYF
NA | TRBJ2-5 | TRBV21-1 | CASTGTSGGAVTQYF
NA | TRBJ1-1 | TRBV19 | CASRRTTGVSPEAFF
NA | TRBJ2-7 | TRBV6-5 | CASSSILLAGGLEQYF
NA | TRBJ1-1 | TRBV19 | CASSIVGGRGEAFF
NA | TRBJ2-6 | TRBV10-1 | CASIGRQITNSGANVLTF
NA | TRBJ2-2 | TRBV19 | CASTTLTGWLDGELFF
NA | TRBJ2-7 | TRBV4-1 | CASSPGSPYYEQHF
once | TRBJ2-3 | TRBV6-4 | CASSDGRSTDTQYF
NA | TRBJ2-7 | TRBV7-8 | CASSSTYEQYF
NA | TRBJ2-3 | TRBV6-2/TRBV6-3 | CASSPMRDTQYF
NA | TRBJ1-6 | TRBV18 | CASSPSRDRLLLNNSPLHF
NA | TRBJ2-5 | TRBV11-1 | CASSLRDSHRTQYF
NA | TRBJ2-7 | TRBV18 | CASSPTAGSSYEQYF
NA | TRBJ2-1 | TRBV4-3 | CASSQVLAGGSYNEQFF
once | TRBJ1-5 | TRBV7-2 | CASARGQRNQPQHF
NA | TRBJ1-2 | TRBV11-2 | CASSSQRQGLSYGYTF
NA | TRBJ2-1 | TRBV7-6 | CASSLMAGGPDEQFF
NA | TRBJ1-3 | TRBV6-5 | CASSYSRGHTIYF
NA | TRBJ1-5 | TRBV19 | CASSIIGRTVTYQPQHF
NA | TRBJ2-2 | TRBV7-3 | CASSMTGTGELFF
NA | TRBJ1-4 | TRBV9 | CASSATPWGSDEKLFF
NA | TRBJ1-1 | TRBV19 | CASSITPAAGTEAFF
NA | TRBJ1-3 | TRBV7-8 | CASSSRQAFGNTIYF
NA | TRBJ1-1 | TRBV10-1 | CASSEGRVSEAFF
few | TRBJ1-1 | TRBV18 | CASSPLEGSEAFF
once | TRBJ1-5 | TRBV27 | CASRWRDSNQPQHF
NA | TRBJ1-5 | TRBV6-6 | CASNRAQGHQPQHF
NA | TRBJ1-2 | TRBV19 | CASSSRAYALGYTF
NA | TRBJ2-2 | TRBV7-7 | CASSFIAGGTTGELFF
NA | TRBJ1-2 | TRBV6-2/TRBV6-3 | CTSSPNYGYTF
NA | TRBJ2-7 | TRBV5-1 | CASSFQGDYEQYF
NA | TRBJ2-1 | TRBV7-3 | CASSLTGQGSNEQFF
NA | TRBJ2-3 | TRBV27 | CASRLGVYPGDTQYF
NA | TRBJ2-4 | TRBV19 | CASSLAGTGVGKNIQYF